Following are 30 T cell receptor beta chains from one sample sequenced in a study of OX40 agonist ivuxolimab in advanced cancers. Profiling relied on immunoSEQ multiplex PCR, and the TCRdb table lists in-frame clones only, not all of them. The data contain 76,000 or so clones, over 90% of them seen just once; the ten biggest clones take up roughly 6.5%. Sample: CD4+ or CD8+ T cells sorted from blood, taken in a trial of the OX40 agonist ivuxolimab. These receptors came from an adult with an advanced solid tumor such as melanoma, head and neck, liver or kidney cancer.

The CDR3 here is CASSEYLRSEAFF. The CDR3 region has the DNA TGTGCCAGCAGTGAATACTTACGTTCTGAAGCTTTCTTT. The rearrangement uses TRBV6-1 and TRBJ1-1; D is uncertain. There are 13 residues in the CDR3. CDR1 and CDR2 (germline): MNHNS, SASEGT. The V end lost 2 bases, the J end lost 6 bases, and 10 bases lay between the germline ends.

The chain uses TRBV19 and TRBJ1-2; 10 bases are a match to TRBD1. Trimming removed 5 bases from V and 5 bases from J; junction bases left unmatched: 5. Germline V gene lookup returns CDR1 LNHDA and CDR2 SQIVND (reference sequence). The CDR3 spans 14 residues. The CDR3 bases are TGTGCCAGTAGTGCCGGGACAGGGGCTTATGGCTACACCTTC. This translates into CASSAGTGAYGYTF.

This chain links TRBV15 with TRBJ2-1, with a possible D match to TRBD2 (5 bases). Germline V gene lookup returns CDR1 LNHNV and CDR2 YYDKDF (reference sequence). The CDR3 contains 14 residues. Trimming shortened V by 3 bases and J by 0 bases, and 6 bases separated the two germline ends. In DNA form, the CDR3 reads TGTGCCACCAGCAGCCGGGACTCCTACAATGAGCAGTTCTTC. Residues: CATSSRDSYNEQFF.

This chain uses TRBV10-2 with TRBJ1-2, with 11 bases matching TRBD1. With 0 bases clipped from V and 7 bases from J, the junction kept 10 bases outside the gene matches. The germline V gene has CDR1 WSHSY and CDR2 SAAADI. The CDR3 is made up of 17 amino acids. CDR3 sequence (DNA): TGCGCCAGCAGTGAGTCGAAATCGGGACAGGGGGTTGGTGGCTACACCTTC. Translated: CASSESKSGQGVGGYTF.

This chain uses TRBV4-3 with TRBJ1-1, with D perhaps TRBD1 (5 bases). CDR1 and CDR2 from the germline V gene are LGHNA and YSLEER. V was shortened by 0 bases and J by 2 bases, with 10 bases between the two germline ends. The CDR3 consists of 15 residues. CDR3 nucleotides: TGCGCCAGCAGCCAAGACTCGGGGGACAACACTGAAGCTTTCTTT. Protein sequence: CASSQDSGDNTEAFF.

The chain uses TRBV6-1 and TRBJ2-7, with TRBD2 matching 7 bases. V was pared by 0 bases and J by 2 bases, with 10 bases of the junction left unmatched. Germline CDR1 is MNHNS and CDR2 is SASEGT. The CDR3 spans 17 residues. CDR3 amino acids: CASSEASGLAEAYEQYF. CDR3 nucleotides: TGTGCCAGCAGTGAAGCGTCTGGGCTAGCGGAGGCCTACGAGCAGTACTTC.

CDR3 DNA sequence: TGCGCCAGCAGCCTGGGGGGGGCTGGGGATGAGCAGTTCTTC. This translates into CASSLGGAGDEQFF. The chain combines TRBV4-1 with TRBJ2-1; weak D call: TRBD2 (7 bases). V was clipped by 4 bases and J by 8 bases, with 15 bases between them. Germline V CDR1 and CDR2: MGHRA, YSYEKL. This CDR3 spans 14 amino acids.

V is TRBV7-2 and J is TRBJ1-1, with D unclear. There are 15 residues in the CDR3. Looked up from germline, CDR1 is SGHTA and CDR2 is FQGNSA. The V gene lost 1 base and the J gene lost 1 base, with 10 bases spanning the gap. The DNA for the CDR3 is TGTGCCAGCAGCTTAGTCGGGATAGGGAACACTGAAGCTTTCTTT. It specifies CASSLVGIGNTEAFF. The whole variable domain, filled in from reference TRBV7-2 and TRBJ1-1, reads GAGVSQSPSNKVTEKGKDVELRCDPISGHTALYWYRQSLGQGLEFLIYFQGNSAPDKSGLPSDRFSAERTGGSVSTLTIQRTQQEDSAVYLCASSLVGIGNTEAFFGQGTRLTVV.

Concerning this clone: The sample carries other DNA sequences with the same CDR3. V and J are TRBV27 and TRBJ2-7, with D maybe TRBD2 (6 bases). Trimming removed 0 bases from V and 8 bases from J, with 14 bases in between. Germline V lookup: CDR1 MNHEY, CDR2 SMNVEV (reference sequence). CDR3 length: 14 residues. CDR3 residues: CASSLSSGRIQQYF. For the CDR3, the DNA is TGTGCCAGCAGTTTATCTTCCGGGAGAATTCAGCAGTACTTC.

The V call is TRBV14, the J call TRBJ2-7; D not certain. This CDR3 region has 11 residues. With 5 bases removed from V and 2 bases from J, the gap between germline ends came to 4 bases. The germline gives CDR1 SGHDN, CDR2 FVKESK. DNA for the CDR3: TGTGCCAGCAGCGCTGCCTACGAGCAGTACTTC. This gives the protein CASSAAYEQYF.

This chain connects TRBV7-3 to TRBJ2-3, with D tentatively TRBD1 (6 bases). The length of the CDR3 is 16 residues. CDR1 and CDR2 (germline): SGHTA, FQGTGA. V was cut by 5 bases and J by 6 bases, with 21 bases left in between. CDR3 coding DNA: TGTGCCAGCAGCCTACTGGACAGCGACGTCCCGGATACGCAGTATTTT. It translates to CASSLLDSDVPDTQYF.

This clone appeared a single time. The chain has TRBV28 and TRBJ2-1; no firm D call. The CDR3 is made up of 12 amino acids. V lost 3 bases and J lost 4, with 4 bases in between. Germline V gene lookup returns CDR1 MDHEN and CDR2 SYDVKM. The CDR3 sequence: CASSFEYNEQFF. The DNA of the CDR3 is TGTGCCAGCAGTTTTGAATACAATGAGCAGTTCTTC.

The chain is built from TRBV29-1 and TRBJ2-7, with 7 bases that match TRBD1. The CDR3 is 13 residues long. The ends lost 4 bases at V and 3 bases at J; junction bases unmatched: 6. Germline CDR1 SQVTM, CDR2 ANQGSEA. CDR3 DNA sequence: TGCAGCGTTGGAGGTGGACAGGTCTACGAGCAGTACTTC. Protein product: CSVGGGQVYEQYF.

This rearrangement joins TRBV2 to TRBJ2-2; no reliable D call. Germline CDR1 SNHLY, CDR2 FYNNEI. This CDR3 region has 17 residues. V was cut by 2 bases and J by 4 bases, with 17 bases left in between. The CDR3 DNA is TGTGCCAGCAGTGAAATGACTCTATCTTATTTCACCGGGGAGCTGTTTTTT. This encodes CASSEMTLSYFTGELFF.

The V call is TRBV18, the J call TRBJ1-5, with a tentative D call TRBD1 (5 bases). V was trimmed by 6 bases and J by 8 bases, leaving 14 bases between them. There are 13 residues in the CDR3. Germline CDR1 reads KGHSH; CDR2 reads LQKENI. The CDR3 loop reads CASSPGPGEPQHF. CDR3 DNA: TGTGCCAGCTCCCCCGGACCGGGGGAGCCCCAGCATTTT.

This chain uses TRBV7-9 with TRBJ2-7; tentative D call: TRBD1 (6 bases). The germline V and J ends were trimmed by 8 bases and 1 base, with 12 bases remaining between them. CDR3 length: 13 amino acids. The germline V gene has CDR1 SEHNR and CDR2 FQNEAQ (reference sequence). The DNA for the CDR3 is TGTGCCAGCGACTCAGGGGTTTCCTACGAGCAGTACTTC. Translation: CASDSGVSYEQYF.

The rearrangement uses TRBV19 and TRBJ2-1; 9 bases map to TRBD2. V trimming: 10 bases; J trimming: 6 bases; junction bases outside the gene matches: 10. Germline V gene sequence: CDR1 LNHDA, CDR2 SQIVND (reference sequence). The CDR3 runs 14 residues. The CDR3 coding sequence is TGTGCCACCGGCGGGGGGGTGGGAAGCAATGAGCAGTTCTTC. It encodes CATGGGVGSNEQFF.

A few counts support this clone. The J gene is TRBJ2-4, the V gene TRBV4-1; D ambiguous. V lost 0 bases and J 11 bases, leaving 8 bases between the germline ends. CDR1 and CDR2 from the germline V gene are MGHRA and YSYEKL. The CDR3 has 12 residues. As DNA, the CDR3 is TGCGCCAGCAGCCAAGATCGAATATTTCAGTACTTC. Its translation is CASSQDRIFQYF.

The genes are TRBV4-3 and TRBJ2-7, with D unresolved. The germline V gene has CDR1 LGHNA and CDR2 YSLEER. Trimming took off 5 bases at V and 3 bases at J, with 14 bases between the two ends. The CDR3 sequence is 14 residues long. This chain's CDR3 is CASSSDYTGYEQYF. Here the CDR3 DNA reads TGCGCCAGCAGCTCTGATTATACGGGCTACGAGCAGTACTTC.

The V call is TRBV13, the J call TRBJ1-3, with TRBD1 identical over 7 bases. The CDR3 is 14 residues long. The junction had 10 bases not matched to a gene; V was cut back by 5 bases and J by 9 bases. CDR1 is PRHDT and CDR2 is FYEKMQ in the germline V gene (reference sequence). In DNA, the CDR3 is TGTGCCAGCAGCCTCTTTCAGGGGGGAGCCACCATATATTTT. Translation: CASSLFQGGATIYF.

This clone has a single count. The genes are TRBV9 and TRBJ2-2; the match to TRBD1 covers 9 bases. CDR1 and CDR2 from the germline V gene are SGDLS and YYNGEE. CDR3 size: 18 residues. V lost 2 bases, J lost 5 bases, and 13 bases stayed unmatched. The CDR3 DNA is TGTGCCAGCAGCGTGACGATTGGTCCCGGGACAGGGACCGGGGAGCTGTTTTTT. Protein product: CASSVTIGPGTGTGELFF.

The chain links TRBV6-6 to TRBJ1-2; D unclear. Trimming cost V 7 bases and J 8 bases, with 11 bases left between them. CDR3 length: 11 amino acids. Germline CDR1 reads MNHNY; CDR2 reads SVGAGI (reference sequence). The CDR3 protein is CASTTLRGYTF. The CDR3 region has the DNA TGTGCCAGCACTACCCTGAGAGGCTACACCTTC.

The chain joins TRBV5-1 to TRBJ2-7; D possibly corresponds to TRBD1 (5 bases). Germline V CDR1 and CDR2: SGHRS, YFSETQ. V lost 0 bases and J 5 bases, leaving 9 bases between the germline ends. The CDR3 covers 13 residues. The CDR3 DNA follows: TGCGCCAGCAGCTTGGGCAGGGCGGACGAGCAGTACTTC. It yields the protein CASSLGRADEQYF.

CDR3 in amino acids: CASSEWVGRDTQYF. The CDR3 nucleotides read TGCGCCAGCAGTGAGTGGGTAGGGAGAGATACGCAGTATTTT. The J gene is TRBJ2-3, the V gene TRBV10-2, with TRBD2 as a possible D gene (5 bases). Trimming removed 1 base at V and 5 bases at J, with 10 bases between. The CDR3 is 14 amino acids. Germline V gene data show CDR1 as WSHSY and CDR2 as SAAADI.

The chain uses TRBV13 and TRBJ2-7; 8 positions match TRBD1. The CDR3 extends over 16 amino acids. V was clipped by 5 bases and J by 3 bases; unmatched bases: 12. The V gene's germline CDR1 is PRHDT and CDR2 FYEKMQ (reference sequence). In DNA form, the CDR3 reads TGTGCCAGCAGCCCAAAGACAGGGGAAGGTGGCTACGAGCAGTACTTC. This translates into CASSPKTGEGGYEQYF.

This clone occurred once. The chain combines TRBV13 with TRBJ1-3; weak D call: TRBD1 (5 bases). The germline V and J ends were trimmed by 5 bases and 3 bases, with 11 bases remaining between them. The CDR3 loop spans 14 amino acids. CDR1 is PRHDT, CDR2 FYEKMQ, per germline (reference sequence). The CDR3 region has the DNA TGTGCCAGCAGCCTCGGGACCGGTGGAAACACCATATATTTT. It is translated as CASSLGTGGNTIYF.

This sequence joins TRBV28 and TRBJ2-2; 9 positions agree with TRBD2. CDR3 size: 15 residues. V shed 6 bases, J shed 1 base, and the junction held 3 bases outside the gene matches. Germline CDR1 reads MDHEN; CDR2 reads SYDVKM. The CDR3 nucleotides are TGTGCCAGCAGCGTAGCGGGGGTGAACACCGGGGAGCTGTTTTTT. Its protein is CASSVAGVNTGELFF. Together with reference TRBV28 and TRBJ2-2, the CDR3 gives the full variable domain: DVKVTQSSRYLVKRTGEKVFLECVQDMDHENMFWYRQDPGLGLRLIYFSYDVKMKEKGDIPEGYSVSREKKERFSLILESASTNQTSMYLCASSVAGVNTGELFFGEGSRLTVL.

This chain connects TRBV6-1 to TRBJ1-2, with D possibly being TRBD1 (5 bases). The V end lost 4 bases, the J end lost 1 base, and 10 bases lay between the germline ends. The CDR3 contains 14 residues. The germline CDR1 and CDR2 sequences are MNHNS and SASEGT. The CDR3 DNA is TGTGCCAGCAGTGTGGAAGACAGTAACTATGGCTACACCTTC. Translation: CASSVEDSNYGYTF.

V and J are TRBV28 and TRBJ2-5; no reliable D call. In germline, CDR1 is MDHEN, CDR2 SYDVKM. V lost 2 bases and J 2 bases, leaving 18 bases between the germline ends. The CDR3 totals 17 residues. The CDR3 nucleotides are TGTGCCAGCAGTTTAGTATTCATTTCGGGTCCGCAAGAGACCCAGTACTTC. Translated: CASSLVFISGPQETQYF.

This chain uses TRBV4-1 with TRBJ1-5; unclear D gene. Trimming pared 1 base from V and 3 bases from J, leaving 10 bases between. The germline V gene has CDR1 MGHRA and CDR2 YSYEKL. This CDR3 is 15 amino acids long. CDR3 loop: CASSQVRELNQPQHF. In nucleotides, the CDR3 is TGCGCCAGCAGCCAAGTTAGAGAGCTCAATCAGCCCCAGCATTTT.